The source of this T cell receptor beta chain is a study of T cells after posttransplantation cyclophosphamide. This CDR3 spans 16 amino acids. Between the trimmed V and J ends, which lost 3 bases and 4 bases, there was a span of 18 bases. Germline assignment: CDR1 SGHVS and CDR2 FQNEAQ. TCRdb's copy holds only in-frame clones and misses some; the assay was immunoSEQ multiplex PCR. The repertoire holds around 10,000 clones, around 85% seen once, with 15% in the top ten. Busulfan-fludarabine conditioning, marrow transplant, and cyclophosphamide on days +3 and +4 were administered. Remarks on this clone: Antigen unknown.

Study-level findings and limits: TRB overlap between skin or GI tissue T cells and blood was limited. Recipient CMV seropositivity and CMV reactivation strongly tracked TRB clonality. Later post-transplant blood repertoires were often dominated by donor CD8+ memory clones.

The TCR sequence derives from a female patient in her fifties who received an allogeneic stem cell transplant from a related donor, was CMV-positive, and had no GVHD. The graft donor may have contributed some T cells. The V call is TRBV7-8, the J call TRBJ2-5; a possible D gene is TRBD1 (5 bases). The specimen comprised PBMCs, sampled 1,700 to 2,000 days after allogeneic stem cell transplant with posttransplant cyclophosphamide. CDR3 sequence reads: CASSFSPGLIGETQYF. The CDR3 DNA sequence: TGTGCCAGCAGCTTTTCGCCAGGGTTGATTGGAGAGACCCAGTACTTC.